Below are 32 T cell receptor beta chains sequenced from a single sample in a study of T cell responses to AZD1222 COVID-19 vaccine. The method was immunoSEQ multiplex PCR; TCRdb's version includes in-frame clones alone and lacks a portion of them. The table has some 160,000 clones, roughly 90% seen once. The sequencing here drew on peripheral blood, taken on day 0 of AZD1222 vaccination. Receptor source: an adult in good health.

The chain recombines TRBV28 with TRBJ2-2; TRBD1 aligns across 7 bases. After removal of 7 bases from V and 5 bases from J, the junction contained 13 bases not matched to a gene. CDR1 is MDHEN and CDR2 is SYDVKM in the germline V gene. This CDR3 region has 16 residues. CDR3 bases: TGTGCCAGCACAACCCGACAGGGCCCCATGACCGGGGAGCTGTTTTTT. It is translated as CASTTRQGPMTGELFF. The full variable domain, with the rest looked up from reference TRBV28 and TRBJ2-2, is DVKVTQSSRYLVKRTGEKVFLECVQDMDHENMFWYRQDPGLGLRLIYFSYDVKMKEKGDIPEGYSVSREKKERFSLILESASTNQTSMYLCASTTRQGPMTGELFFGEGSRLTVL.

The chain combines TRBV6-6 with TRBJ2-7; the match to TRBD2 covers 7 bases. The CDR3 covers 13 residues. The V segment lost 6 bases and the J segment 6 bases; nucleotides outside the gene matches: 8. Germline loops: CDR1 MNHNY, CDR2 SVGAGI (reference sequence). CDR3: CASSPRGGSEQYF. CDR3 bases: TGTGCCAGCAGCCCTCGCGGGGGTAGCGAGCAGTACTTC.

This clone has more than one count but fewer than ten. The V and J genes are TRBV6-4 and TRBJ1-2; TRBD1 agrees at 10 bases. The ends lost 6 bases at V and 6 bases at J; junction bases unmatched: 4. This CDR3 is 13 amino acids long. Germline values: CDR1 MRHNA, CDR2 SNTAGT. The CDR3 sequence: CASSLGQGDGYTF. The CDR3 nucleotides are TGTGCCAGCAGCCTAGGACAGGGGGATGGCTACACCTTC.

The sample holds one count of this clone. This chain connects TRBV2 to TRBJ1-2, with a possible D match to TRBD1 (6 bases). V lost 7 bases and J 1 base, leaving 10 bases between the germline ends. The germline V gene has CDR1 SNHLY and CDR2 FYNNEI. CDR3 size: 13 residues. CDR3 in amino acids: CASTRDNNYGYTF. CDR3 nucleotide sequence: TGTGCCAGCACCCGGGACAATAACTATGGCTACACCTTC.

The chain couples TRBV15 to TRBJ1-1; 8 nucleotides align to TRBD1. The germline V gene has CDR1 LNHNV and CDR2 YYDKDF (reference sequence). J gave up 1 base and V 5 bases, and 6 bases lay outside the gene matches. This CDR3 has 15 residues. CDR3 coding DNA: TGTGCCACCAGCGGTAAGGACAGGGCGAACACTGAAGCTTTCTTT. It is translated as CATSGKDRANTEAFF.

This chain links TRBV28 with TRBJ2-7, with a tentative D call TRBD1 (5 bases). The V and J ends lost 3 bases and 2 bases respectively, with 11 bases between them. Germline CDR1 is MDHEN and CDR2 is SYDVKM. The CDR3 spans 14 residues. The CDR3 sequence is CASSFSAGPYEQYF. CDR3 bases: TGTGCCAGCAGTTTTTCGGCAGGGCCCTACGAGCAGTACTTC.

The V call is TRBV7-2, the J call TRBJ1-6, with 9 positions matching TRBD1. The CDR3 sequence is 15 residues long. The germline V gene has CDR1 SGHTA and CDR2 FQGNSA. Losses at the gene ends were 3 bases for V and 7 bases for J; bases not matched to a gene: 4. Written as DNA, the CDR3 is TGTGCCAGCAGCTTGGGGGGGACAGGGAATTCACCCCTCCACTTT. It translates to CASSLGGTGNSPLHF.

V gene TRBV20-1 combines with J gene TRBJ1-1, with D unresolved. Germline CDR1 DFQATT, CDR2 SNEGSKA (reference sequence). Trimming left V 0 bases short and J 9 bases short, with 8 bases between. CDR3 length equals 11 residues. The CDR3 coding sequence is TGCAGTGCTAGAGAGTCGGAAAAAGCTTTCTTT. Residues: CSARESEKAFF.

CDR3 region: CASSLPRQRETQYF. The DNA for the CDR3 is TGTGCCAGCAGCTTACCCCGACAGAGAGAGACCCAGTACTTC. The chain employs TRBV11-2 and TRBJ2-5; tentative D call: TRBD1 (5 bases). This CDR3 comprises 14 residues. Trimming pared 2 bases from V and 4 bases from J, leaving 11 bases between. Germline V gene lookup returns CDR1 SGHAT and CDR2 FQNNGV.

The chain combines TRBV14 with TRBJ1-3, with D uncertain. CDR1 and CDR2 (germline): SGHDN, FVKESK. This CDR3 is built from 13 residues. V was shortened by 1 base and J by 4 bases, with 5 bases between the two germline ends. CDR3 region: CASSQVAGNTIYF. In DNA form, the CDR3 reads TGTGCCAGCAGCCAAGTTGCAGGAAACACCATATATTTT.

The chain links TRBV4-1 to TRBJ1-1; D may be TRBD1 (6 bases). Trimming removed 2 bases at V and 13 bases at J, with 14 bases between. The CDR3 has 12 residues. CDR1 MGHRA and CDR2 YSYEKL come from the germline V gene. The CDR3 loop reads CASSQTGQGVFF. CDR3 DNA: TGCGCCAGCAGCCAAACAGGGCAGGGAGTTTTCTTT.

The chain uses TRBV13 and TRBJ1-1, with 9 bases that match TRBD1. V trimming: 5 bases; J trimming: 5 bases; junction bases outside the gene matches: 6. Germline V gene data show CDR1 as PRHDT and CDR2 as FYEKMQ (reference sequence). The CDR3 loop spans 14 amino acids. In DNA, the CDR3 is TGTGCCAGCAGCCTCTGGACAGGGGATACTGAAGCTTTCTTT. Amino acid sequence: CASSLWTGDTEAFF.

The chain is built from TRBV3-1 (or the pseudogene TRBV3-2) and TRBJ2-2; no clear D gene. The germline V gene encodes CDR1 LGHDT and CDR2 YNNKEL (reference sequence). The CDR3 is 14 amino acids. V shed 0 bases and J shed 4 bases, with 6 bases lying between them. As DNA, the CDR3 is TGTGCCAGCAGCCAAGAGGCACTCACCGGGGAGCTGTTTTTT. As protein: CASSQEALTGELFF.

In this sample, this clone turned up a few times. The chain is built from TRBV5-1 and TRBJ1-1; TRBD1 is a possible D gene (6 bases). V shed 4 bases and J shed 7 bases, with 20 bases lying between them. Germline V gene lookup returns CDR1 SGHRS and CDR2 YFSETQ. The length of the CDR3 is 15 residues. This CDR3 reads CASSATTARGGEAFF. CDR3 nucleotide sequence: TGCGCCAGCAGCGCCACAACCGCCAGGGGAGGTGAAGCTTTCTTT.

The chain recombines TRBV27 with TRBJ1-1; 7 bases are a match to TRBD1. V shed 4 bases, J shed 3 bases, and the junction held 11 bases outside the gene matches. Germline V gene lookup returns CDR1 MNHEY and CDR2 SMNVEV (reference sequence). The CDR3 runs to 16 residues. The CDR3 loop reads CASSSIPQGVHTEAFF. CDR3 bases: TGTGCCAGCAGTTCAATCCCGCAGGGGGTCCACACTGAAGCTTTCTTT.

This chain links TRBV12-3 or TRBV12-4 with TRBJ2-5; 7 nucleotides line up with TRBD1. The junction had 4 bases not matched to a gene; V was cut back by 6 bases and J by 3 bases. This CDR3 has 13 residues. Here the CDR3 DNA reads TGTGCCAGCAGCCCCGGGACAGAAGAGACCCAGTACTTC. It yields the protein CASSPGTEETQYF.

V is TRBV6-4 and J is TRBJ1-1; D unclear. The germline V and J ends were trimmed by 7 bases and 4 bases, with 13 bases remaining between them. The length of the CDR3 is 13 residues. Germline loops: CDR1 MRHNA, CDR2 SNTAGT. The CDR3, as DNA: TGTGCCAGCAAAGCCCCGGGAGGCACTGAAGCTTTCTTT. It encodes CASKAPGGTEAFF.

The CDR3 coding sequence is TGTGCCAGTAATCCGGGACAGGGGAGCACTGAAGCTTTCTTT. Its protein product is CASNPGQGSTEAFF. The rearrangement links TRBV19 to TRBJ1-1, with 10 bases aligning to TRBD1. The junction had 6 bases not matched to a gene; V was cut back by 7 bases and J by 4 bases. The CDR3 sequence is 14 residues long. CDR1 LNHDA and CDR2 SQIVND come from the germline V gene (reference sequence). Full variable domain (outside the CDR3, taken from reference TRBV19 and TRBJ1-1): DGGITQSPKYLFRKEGQNVTLSCEQNLNHDAMYWYRQDPGQGLRLIYYSQIVNDFQKGDIAEGYSVSREKKESFPLTVTSAQKNPTAFYLCASNPGQGSTEAFFGQGTRLTVV.

The chain carries TRBV4-1 and TRBJ2-2; 9 positions agree with TRBD2. The V and J ends lost 0 bases and 4 bases, in that order; junction bases with no gene match: 9. This CDR3 comprises 18 residues. Per germline, CDR1 MGHRA and CDR2 YSYEKL. The CDR3 is CASSQDLFGLARTGELFF. The CDR3 coding sequence is TGCGCCAGCAGCCAAGATTTGTTTGGACTAGCGCGCACCGGGGAGCTGTTTTTT.

This chain connects TRBV30 to TRBJ1-3; the D gene is possibly TRBD1 (6 bases). Per germline, CDR1 GTSNPN and CDR2 SVGIG (reference sequence). V lost 2 bases and J 0 bases, leaving 11 bases between the germline ends. This CDR3 region has 15 residues. The CDR3 DNA follows: TGTGCCTGGAGTTTGGGACAAAGCTCTGGAAACACCATATATTTT. Its protein is CAWSLGQSSGNTIYF.

The J gene is TRBJ1-4, the V gene TRBV18; no firm D call. CDR3 length: 14 residues. CDR1 KGHSH and CDR2 LQKENI come from the germline V gene. Trimming took 5 bases from V and 5 from J, leaving 12 bases between them. The CDR3 region is CASSKFSGNEKLFF. As DNA, the CDR3 is TGTGCCAGCTCAAAATTTAGCGGGAATGAAAAACTGTTTTTT.

V is TRBV28 and J is TRBJ2-7; 8 positions match TRBD1. The CDR3 is made up of 14 amino acids. Germline V gene sequence: CDR1 MDHEN, CDR2 SYDVKM. V was pared by 5 bases and J by 6 bases, with 9 bases of the junction left unmatched. CDR3 sequence (DNA): TGTGCCAGCAGTCCCCAGGACAGGGTGGGCGAGCAGTACTTC. It specifies CASSPQDRVGEQYF.

Written as DNA, the CDR3 is TGTGCCAGCAGTAAGATGGGACAGGGGGAAAAACTGTTTTTT. Its protein product is CASSKMGQGEKLFF. The V and J genes are TRBV2 and TRBJ1-4, with 10 bases lining up with TRBD1. The CDR3 extends over 14 amino acids. Germline V CDR1 and CDR2: SNHLY, FYNNEI. The ends lost 5 bases at V and 8 bases at J; junction bases unmatched: 5.

CDR3 region: CASSARPMDTQYF. CDR3 sequence (DNA): TGTGCCAGCAGCGCCCGACCAATGGATACGCAGTATTTT. V gene TRBV9 combines with J gene TRBJ2-3; D unclear. Trimming shortened V by 3 bases and J by 6 bases, and 11 bases separated the two germline ends. This CDR3 is 13 amino acids long. Germline V gene lookup returns CDR1 SGDLS and CDR2 YYNGEE.

The chain joins TRBV11-3 to TRBJ2-5; 7 nucleotides agree with TRBD1. The trim removed 1 base at V and 1 base at J, leaving 3 bases unmatched. Germline assignment: CDR1 SGHNT and CDR2 YENEEA. CDR3 length equals 15 residues. CDR3 in amino acids: CASSLGGQTQETQYF. CDR3 coding DNA: TGTGCCAGCAGCTTAGGGGGACAGACCCAAGAGACCCAGTACTTC.

The J gene is TRBJ2-5, the V gene TRBV29-1; 10 bases align to TRBD2. The CDR3 sequence is 13 residues long. Germline lookup yields CDR1 SQVTM and CDR2 ANQGSEA. The junction had 3 bases not matched to a gene; V was cut back by 4 bases and J by 4 bases. CDR3 protein: CSVGLAGAETQYF. For the CDR3, the DNA is TGCAGCGTTGGGCTAGCGGGAGCAGAGACCCAGTACTTC.

V is TRBV10-2 and J is TRBJ2-4; D not resolved. V lost 3 bases and J 8 bases, leaving 11 bases between the germline ends. From germline, CDR1 is WSHSY and CDR2 SAAADI. The CDR3 sequence is 13 residues long. CDR3 in DNA: TGCGCCAGCAGTGACGGGTTTCGGGACATTCAGTACTTC. It translates to CASSDGFRDIQYF.

This chain uses TRBV6-5 with TRBJ1-6; 10 bases fit TRBD1. Germline CDR1 reads MNHEY; CDR2 reads SVGAGI. The CDR3 covers 13 residues. J lost 10 bases, V lost 7 bases, and 4 bases had no gene match. The CDR3 protein is CASTGQGSSPLHF. CDR3 in DNA: TGTGCCAGCACGGGACAGGGGTCCTCACCCCTCCACTTT.

This clone appeared a single time. The rearrangement uses TRBV7-8 and TRBJ1-2; D not certain. The V end lost 5 bases, the J end lost 8 bases, and 12 bases lay between the germline ends. Germline CDR1 reads SGHVS; CDR2 reads FQNEAQ. The CDR3 runs 12 residues. Here the CDR3 reads CASSLNSRGYTF. The CDR3 DNA follows: TGTGCCAGCAGCCTGAACTCCCGAGGCTACACCTTC.

This chain uses TRBV28 with TRBJ1-1, with D perhaps matching TRBD1 (5 bases). CDR1 and CDR2 (germline): MDHEN, SYDVKM. V was pared by 2 bases and J by 0 bases, with 22 bases between. There are 19 residues in the CDR3. CDR3 nucleotide sequence: TGTGCCAGCAGTTTACGCTTCAGGCAAGGCGGGGGGGTGAACACTGAAGCTTTCTTT. Translated, it gives CASSLRFRQGGGVNTEAFF.

About this clone: Compared with germline, one end of the junction differs, possibly owing to a read error. V and J are TRBV6-1 and TRBJ1-4; unclear D gene. In germline, CDR1 is MNHNS, CDR2 SASEGT. This CDR3 is 13 amino acids long. CDR3 in DNA: TGTGCCAGCAGTGAAGCGCTCCGAGAAATACTGTTTTTT. Amino acids: CASSEALREILFF.

The chain carries TRBV27 and TRBJ2-1; no reliable D call. Germline V gives CDR1 MNHEY, CDR2 SMNVEV (reference sequence). Trimming cost V 2 bases and J 0 bases, with 8 bases left between them. The CDR3 totals 15 residues. CDR3 sequence: CASSLKGGSYNEQFF. CDR3 sequence (DNA): TGTGCCAGCAGTTTAAAGGGCGGCTCCTACAATGAGCAGTTCTTC.